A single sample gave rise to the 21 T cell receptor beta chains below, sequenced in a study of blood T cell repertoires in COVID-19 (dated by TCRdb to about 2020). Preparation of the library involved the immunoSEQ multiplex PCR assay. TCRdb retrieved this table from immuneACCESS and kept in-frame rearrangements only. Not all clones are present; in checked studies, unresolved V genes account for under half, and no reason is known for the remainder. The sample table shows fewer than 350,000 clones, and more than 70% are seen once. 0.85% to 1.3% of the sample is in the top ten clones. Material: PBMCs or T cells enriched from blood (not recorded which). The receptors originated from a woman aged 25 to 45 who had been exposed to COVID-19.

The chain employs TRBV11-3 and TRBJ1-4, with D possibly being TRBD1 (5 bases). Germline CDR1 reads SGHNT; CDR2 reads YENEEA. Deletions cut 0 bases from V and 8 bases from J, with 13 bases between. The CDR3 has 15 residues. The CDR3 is CASSLDGGVREKLFF. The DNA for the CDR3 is TGTGCCAGCAGCTTAGATGGAGGGGTGCGGGAAAAACTGTTTTTT. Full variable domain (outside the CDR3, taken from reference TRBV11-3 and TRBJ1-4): EAGVVQSPRYKIIEKKQPVAFWCNPISGHNTLYWYLQNLGQGPELLIRYENEEAVDDSQLPKDRFSAERLKGVDSTLKIQPAELGDSAVYLCASSLDGGVREKLFFGSGTQLSVL.

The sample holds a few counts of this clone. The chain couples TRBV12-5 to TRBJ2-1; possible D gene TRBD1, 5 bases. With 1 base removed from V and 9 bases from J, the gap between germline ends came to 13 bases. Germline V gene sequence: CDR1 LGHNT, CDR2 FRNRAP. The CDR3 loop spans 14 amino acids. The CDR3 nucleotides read TGTGCTAGTGGTTTGGGGACGTGGGGCGGTGAGCAGTTCTTC. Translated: CASGLGTWGGEQFF.

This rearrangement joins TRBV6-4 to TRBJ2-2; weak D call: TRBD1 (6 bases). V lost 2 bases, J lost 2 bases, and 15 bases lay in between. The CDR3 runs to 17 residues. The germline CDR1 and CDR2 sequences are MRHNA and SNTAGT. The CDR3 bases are TGTGCCAGCAGTGACAAAGGGGCAGGGGCCAACACCGGGGAGCTGTTTTTT. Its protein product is CASSDKGAGANTGELFF.

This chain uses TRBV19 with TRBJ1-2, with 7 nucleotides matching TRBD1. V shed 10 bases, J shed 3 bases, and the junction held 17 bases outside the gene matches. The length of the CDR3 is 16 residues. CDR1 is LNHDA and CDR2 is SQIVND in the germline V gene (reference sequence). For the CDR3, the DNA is TGTGCCACCATAGGAAATGAGGGCAGGGGGGACTATGGCTACACCTTC. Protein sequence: CATIGNEGRGDYGYTF. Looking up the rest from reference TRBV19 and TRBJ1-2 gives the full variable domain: DGGITQSPKYLFRKEGQNVTLSCEQNLNHDAMYWYRQDPGQGLRLIYYSQIVNDFQKGDIAEGYSVSREKKESFPLTVTSAQKNPTAFYLCATIGNEGRGDYGYTFGSGTRLTVV.

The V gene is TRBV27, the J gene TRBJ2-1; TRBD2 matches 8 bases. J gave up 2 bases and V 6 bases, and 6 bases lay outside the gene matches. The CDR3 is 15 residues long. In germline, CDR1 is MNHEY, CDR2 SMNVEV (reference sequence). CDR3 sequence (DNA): TGTGCCAGCAGGCCTGTAGCGGGGACCTACAATGAGCAGTTCTTC. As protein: CASRPVAGTYNEQFF.

DNA of the CDR3: TGTGCCAGCAGTTACCGGGGTAGCAATCAGCCCCAGCATTTT. Amino acid sequence: CASSYRGSNQPQHF. The chain uses TRBV6-6 and TRBJ1-5; D is uncertain. V was pared by 2 bases and J by 0 bases, with 5 bases between. The CDR3 has 14 residues. Germline V gene lookup returns CDR1 MNHNY and CDR2 SVGAGI (reference sequence).

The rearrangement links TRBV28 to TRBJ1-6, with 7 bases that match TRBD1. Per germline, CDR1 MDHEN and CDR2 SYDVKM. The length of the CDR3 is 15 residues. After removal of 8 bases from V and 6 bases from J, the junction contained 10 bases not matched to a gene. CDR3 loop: CASAWDSGSNSPLHF. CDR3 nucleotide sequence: TGTGCCAGCGCCTGGGACAGTGGATCTAATTCACCCCTCCACTTT.

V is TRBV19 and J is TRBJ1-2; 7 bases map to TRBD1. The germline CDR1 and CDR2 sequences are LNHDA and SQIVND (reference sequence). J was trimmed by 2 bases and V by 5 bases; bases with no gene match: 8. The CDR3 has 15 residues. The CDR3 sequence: CASSPLGQPNYGYTF. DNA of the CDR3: TGTGCCAGTAGTCCCCTGGGACAGCCGAACTATGGCTACACCTTC.

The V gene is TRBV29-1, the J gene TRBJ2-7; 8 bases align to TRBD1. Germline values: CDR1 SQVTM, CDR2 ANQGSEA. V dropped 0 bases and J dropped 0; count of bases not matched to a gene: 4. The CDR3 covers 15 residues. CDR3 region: CSVEDRGQVSYEQYF. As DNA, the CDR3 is TGCAGCGTTGAAGATCGGGGACAGGTCTCCTACGAGCAGTACTTC.

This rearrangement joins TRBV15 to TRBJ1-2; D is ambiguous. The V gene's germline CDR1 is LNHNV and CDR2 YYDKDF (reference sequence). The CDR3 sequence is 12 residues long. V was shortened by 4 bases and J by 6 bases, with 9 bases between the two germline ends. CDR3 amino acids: CATSKWGDGYTF. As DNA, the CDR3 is TGTGCCACCAGCAAATGGGGAGATGGCTACACCTTC.

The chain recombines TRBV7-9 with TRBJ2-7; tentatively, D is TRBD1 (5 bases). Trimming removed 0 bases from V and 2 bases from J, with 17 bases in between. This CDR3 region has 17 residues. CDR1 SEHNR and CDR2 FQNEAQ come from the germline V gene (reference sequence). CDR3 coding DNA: TGTGCCAGCAGCTTAGCGAGTCCCACGGACAAGACCTACGAGCAGTACTTC. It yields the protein CASSLASPTDKTYEQYF. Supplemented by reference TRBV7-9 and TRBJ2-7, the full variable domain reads DTGVSQNPRHKITKRGQNVTFRCDPISEHNRLYWYRQTLGQGPEFLTYFQNEAQLEKSRLLSDRFSAERPKGSFSTLEIQRTEQGDSAMYLCASSLASPTDKTYEQYFGPGTRLTVT.

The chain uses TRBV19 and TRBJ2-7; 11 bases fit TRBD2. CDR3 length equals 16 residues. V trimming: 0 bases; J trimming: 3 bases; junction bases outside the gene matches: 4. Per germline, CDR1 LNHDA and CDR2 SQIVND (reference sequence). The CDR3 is CASSIDTSGSFYEQYF. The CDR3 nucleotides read TGTGCCAGTAGTATAGATACTAGCGGGAGTTTCTACGAGCAGTACTTC.

The CDR3 is CASSQLVANTEAFF. The CDR3 DNA is TGTGCCAGCAGCCAATTAGTCGCGAACACTGAAGCTTTCTTT. J is TRBJ1-1 and V is TRBV14; the D is unclear. This CDR3 has 14 residues. V was clipped by 2 bases and J by 1 base, with 8 bases between them. Germline V CDR1 and CDR2: SGHDN, FVKESK.

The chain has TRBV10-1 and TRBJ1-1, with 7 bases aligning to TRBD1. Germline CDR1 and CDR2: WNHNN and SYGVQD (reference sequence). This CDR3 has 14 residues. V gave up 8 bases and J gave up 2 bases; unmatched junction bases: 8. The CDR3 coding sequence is TGCGCCAGCGCTACTGGGACAGATAACACTGAAGCTTTCTTT. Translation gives CASATGTDNTEAFF.

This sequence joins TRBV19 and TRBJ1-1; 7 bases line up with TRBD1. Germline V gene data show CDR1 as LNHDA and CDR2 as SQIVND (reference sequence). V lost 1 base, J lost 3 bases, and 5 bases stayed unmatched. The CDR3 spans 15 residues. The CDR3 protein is CASSIGLQGDTEAFF. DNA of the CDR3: TGTGCCAGTAGTATAGGGCTCCAGGGGGACACTGAAGCTTTCTTT.

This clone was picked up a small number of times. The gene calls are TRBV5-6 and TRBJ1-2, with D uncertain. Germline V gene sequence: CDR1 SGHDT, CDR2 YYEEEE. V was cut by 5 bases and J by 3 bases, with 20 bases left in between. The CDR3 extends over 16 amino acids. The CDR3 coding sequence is TGTGCCAGCAGAAATTTCCAGGCACCCGGGGACTATGGCTACACCTTC. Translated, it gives CASRNFQAPGDYGYTF.

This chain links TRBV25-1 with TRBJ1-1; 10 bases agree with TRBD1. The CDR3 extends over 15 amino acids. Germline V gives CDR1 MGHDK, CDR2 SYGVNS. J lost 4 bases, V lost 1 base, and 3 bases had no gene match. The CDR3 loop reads CASSEWDRGVTEAFF. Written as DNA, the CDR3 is TGTGCCAGCAGTGAATGGGACAGGGGTGTCACTGAAGCTTTCTTT.

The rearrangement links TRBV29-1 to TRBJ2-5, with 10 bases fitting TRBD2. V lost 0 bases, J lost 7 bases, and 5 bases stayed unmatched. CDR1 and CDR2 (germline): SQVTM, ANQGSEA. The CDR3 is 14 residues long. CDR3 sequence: CSVEERLAGVTQYF. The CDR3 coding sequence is TGCAGCGTTGAAGAGCGGCTAGCGGGGGTGACCCAGTACTTC.

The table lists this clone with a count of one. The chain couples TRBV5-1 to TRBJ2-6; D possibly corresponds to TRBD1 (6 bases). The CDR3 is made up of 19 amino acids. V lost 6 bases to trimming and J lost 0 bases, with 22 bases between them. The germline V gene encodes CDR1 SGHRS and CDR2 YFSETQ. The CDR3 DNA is TGCGCCAGCAACGCGAACAGGGATAAGGGTCCCTCTGGGGCCAACGTCCTGACTTTC. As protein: CASNANRDKGPSGANVLTF.

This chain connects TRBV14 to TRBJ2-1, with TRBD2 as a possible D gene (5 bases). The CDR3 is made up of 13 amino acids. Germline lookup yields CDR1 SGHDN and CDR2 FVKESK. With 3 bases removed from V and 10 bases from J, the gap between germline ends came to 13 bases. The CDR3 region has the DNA TGTGCCAGCAGCCAGTTCGGGCGAGGGGAGCAGTTCTTC. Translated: CASSQFGRGEQFF. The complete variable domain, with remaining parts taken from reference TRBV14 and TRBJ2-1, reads EAGVTQFPSHSVIEKGQTVTLRCDPISGHDNLYWYRRVMGKEIKFLLHFVKESKQDESGMPNNRFLAERTGGTYSTLKVQPAELEDSGVYFCASSQFGRGEQFFGPGTRLTVL.

The CDR3 nucleotides are TGTGCCAGCAGCTTAATCAGCGGGGGTGAGCAGTTCTTC. It translates to CASSLISGGEQFF. The chain uses TRBV7-3 and TRBJ2-1; 8 nucleotides align to TRBD2. Germline V gene lookup returns CDR1 SGHTA and CDR2 FQGTGA. The CDR3 covers 13 residues. With V trimmed by 1 base and J by 9 bases, 2 bases remained unmatched.